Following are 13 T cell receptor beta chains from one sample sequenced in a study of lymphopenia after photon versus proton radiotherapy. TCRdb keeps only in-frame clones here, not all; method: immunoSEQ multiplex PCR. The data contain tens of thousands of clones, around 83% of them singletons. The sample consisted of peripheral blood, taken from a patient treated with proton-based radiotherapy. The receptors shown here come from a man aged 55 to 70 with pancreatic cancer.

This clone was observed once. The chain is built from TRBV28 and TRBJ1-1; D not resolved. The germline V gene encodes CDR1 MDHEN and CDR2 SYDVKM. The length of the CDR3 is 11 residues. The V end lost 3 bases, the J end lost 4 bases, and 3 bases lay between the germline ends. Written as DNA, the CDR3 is TGTGCCAGCAGTTTCCGCACTGAAGCTTTCTTT. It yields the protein CASSFRTEAFF.

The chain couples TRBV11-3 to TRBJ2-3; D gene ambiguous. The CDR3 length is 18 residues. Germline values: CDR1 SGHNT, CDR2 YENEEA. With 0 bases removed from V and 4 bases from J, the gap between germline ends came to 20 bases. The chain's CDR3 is CASSLDIGYLGSADTQYF. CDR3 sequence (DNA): TGTGCCAGCAGCTTAGATATTGGCTACTTAGGATCGGCAGATACGCAGTATTTT.

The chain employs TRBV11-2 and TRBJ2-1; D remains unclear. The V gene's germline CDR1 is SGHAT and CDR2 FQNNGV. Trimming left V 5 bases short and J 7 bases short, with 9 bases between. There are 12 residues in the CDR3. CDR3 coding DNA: TGTGCCAGCAGCCAATACAATAATGAGCAGTTCTTC. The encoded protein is CASSQYNNEQFF.

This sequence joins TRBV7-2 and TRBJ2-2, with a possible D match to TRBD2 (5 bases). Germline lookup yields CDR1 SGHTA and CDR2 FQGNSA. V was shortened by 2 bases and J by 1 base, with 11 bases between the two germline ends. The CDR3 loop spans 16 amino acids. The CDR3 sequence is CASSLTVGVNTGELFF. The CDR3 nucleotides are TGTGCCAGCAGCTTAACTGTCGGGGTGAACACCGGGGAGCTGTTTTTT.

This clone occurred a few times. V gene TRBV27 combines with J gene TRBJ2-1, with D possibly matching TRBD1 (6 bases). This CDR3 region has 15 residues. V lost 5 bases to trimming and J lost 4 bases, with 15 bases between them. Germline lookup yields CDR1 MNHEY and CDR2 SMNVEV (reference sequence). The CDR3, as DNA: TGTGCCAGCAGTACACAGGGAGTACCGTACAATGAGCAGTTCTTC. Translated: CASSTQGVPYNEQFF.

The CDR3 spells CASSESVFTQYF. CDR3 in DNA: TGTGCCAGCAGTGAATCTGTCTTTACGCAGTATTTT. This rearrangement joins TRBV2 to TRBJ2-3; unclear D gene. Germline CDR1 is SNHLY and CDR2 is FYNNEI. This CDR3 contains 12 residues. The V end lost 2 bases, the J end lost 8 bases, and 8 bases lay between the germline ends.

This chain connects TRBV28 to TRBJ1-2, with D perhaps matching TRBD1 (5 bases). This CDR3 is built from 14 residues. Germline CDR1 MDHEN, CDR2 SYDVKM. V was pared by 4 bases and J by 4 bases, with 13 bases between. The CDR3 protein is CASSSTAGGYGYTF. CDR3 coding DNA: TGTGCCAGCAGTTCGACAGCCGGGGGCTATGGCTACACCTTC.

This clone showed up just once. This chain's CDR3 is CASSDSYSPKPQHF. The DNA of the CDR3 is TGTGCCAGCAGTGACTCGTACTCCCCTAAGCCCCAGCATTTT. The gene calls are TRBV6-4 and TRBJ1-5, with D uncertain. The CDR3 extends over 14 amino acids. Germline V gene data show CDR1 as MRHNA and CDR2 as SNTAGT. V was cut by 0 bases and J by 8 bases, with 11 bases left in between.

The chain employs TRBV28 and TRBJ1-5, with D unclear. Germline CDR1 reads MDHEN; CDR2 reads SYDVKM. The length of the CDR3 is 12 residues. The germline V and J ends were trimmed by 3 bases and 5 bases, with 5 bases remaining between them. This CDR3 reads CASSFVDQPQHF. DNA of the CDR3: TGTGCCAGCAGTTTCGTCGATCAGCCCCAGCATTTT.

The DNA for the CDR3 is TGTGCCAGTAGTGTTACAGGGGGACCTATCTACGAGCAGTACTTC. It translates to CASSVTGGPIYEQYF. J is TRBJ2-7 and V is TRBV19, with 8 bases lining up with TRBD1. The CDR3 contains 15 residues. Looked up from germline, CDR1 is LNHDA and CDR2 is SQIVND (reference sequence). Losses at the gene ends were 5 bases for V and 3 bases for J; bases not matched to a gene: 9.

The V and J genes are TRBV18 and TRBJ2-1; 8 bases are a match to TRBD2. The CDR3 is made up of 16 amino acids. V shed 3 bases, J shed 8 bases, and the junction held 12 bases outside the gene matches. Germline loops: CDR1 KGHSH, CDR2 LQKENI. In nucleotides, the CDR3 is TGTGCCAGCTCACCTAGCGGGAACCCTCTATTGTATGAGCAGTTCTTC. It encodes CASSPSGNPLLYEQFF.

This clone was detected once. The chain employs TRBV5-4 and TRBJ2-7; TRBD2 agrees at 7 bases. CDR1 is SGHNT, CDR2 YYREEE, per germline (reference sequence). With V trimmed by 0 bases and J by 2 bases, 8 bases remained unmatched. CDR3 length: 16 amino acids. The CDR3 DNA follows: TGTGCCAGCAGCTTGGGTGCGGCGGGAGAGCCCTACGAGCAGTACTTC. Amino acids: CASSLGAAGEPYEQYF.

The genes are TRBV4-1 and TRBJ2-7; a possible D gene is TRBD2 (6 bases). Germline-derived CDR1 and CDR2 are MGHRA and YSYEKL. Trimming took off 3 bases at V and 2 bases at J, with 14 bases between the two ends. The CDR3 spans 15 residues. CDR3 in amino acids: CASSHYRDLTYEQYF. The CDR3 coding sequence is TGCGCCAGCAGCCACTACCGGGACTTGACCTACGAGCAGTACTTC.